The rows below give T cell receptor beta chains drawn from one sample of a study of blood T cell repertoires in COVID-19. Sequencing was performed with immunoSEQ multiplex PCR; in TCRdb, only in-frame clones are kept and a portion is missing. This sample has more than 200,000 clones, with approximately 80% found just once. The sample comprised PBMCs or T cells enriched from blood (not recorded which). The receptors originated from a man in his fifties or sixties who had recovered from COVID-19. Both conserved end residues are part of each CDR3. Part of the rows lack a size; the others show once, few, many or a class for expanded clones.

V: TRBV10-3; size: NA; CDR3: CAISNRDNSYEQYF
V: TRBV7-2; size: NA; CDR3: CASSLGISGGAETQYF
V: TRBV7-8; size: NA; CDR3: CASSLVGLAGAVGELFF
V: TRBV3-1/TRBV3-2; size: NA; CDR3: CASSPGALNEKLFF
V: TRBV4-2; size: NA; CDR3: CASSQDSITATNEKLFF
V: TRBV6-1; size: NA; CDR3: CASSESPTQETQYF
V: TRBV6-5; size: NA; CDR3: CASTIAGGRTGELFF
V: TRBV7-3; size: NA; CDR3: CASSSGQPNTEAFF
V: TRBV2; size: NA; CDR3: CASSGDSYGYTF
V: TRBV24-1; size: NA; CDR3: CATSDPNLSTDTQYF
V: TRBV3-1/TRBV3-2; size: NA; CDR3: CASSQAGQGREQYF
V: TRBV7-9; size: NA; CDR3: CASSDRDRVYEQYF
V: TRBV2; size: NA; CDR3: CASSSEGSYNEQFF
V: TRBV7-8; size: NA; CDR3: CASSPEQGYGYTF
V: TRBV7-8; size: NA; CDR3: CASSPGTVYSNQPQHF
V: TRBV5-1; size: NA; CDR3: CASSLVSGAREKLFF
V: TRBV10-1; size: few; CDR3: CASSTRTGIDEQYF
V: TRBV12-3/TRBV12-4; size: NA; CDR3: CASSPGQGYEQYF
V: TRBV7-3; size: NA; CDR3: CASSLNAPGTDYGYTF
V: TRBV6-5; size: NA; CDR3: CASSYSVSSRADTQYF
V: TRBV3-1/TRBV3-2; size: NA; CDR3: CASSHLPGQGFYGYTF
V: TRBV6-5; size: NA; CDR3: CASSYWQNGYTF
V: TRBV16; size: NA; CDR3: CASSQSGTRQKQYF
V: TRBV11-2; size: NA; CDR3: CASSLGGLGYGYTF
V: TRBV4-3; size: many; CDR3: CASSPGTDNTGELFF
V: TRBV27; size: NA; CDR3: CASSLSRVSGGDGEGYTF
V: TRBV21-1; size: NA; CDR3: CASSKGGGSSRPGEKLFF
V: TRBV5-1; size: NA; CDR3: CASSSGTGWDTEAFF
V: TRBV7-2; size: NA; CDR3: CASSLGRTYEQYF
V: TRBV19; size: once; CDR3: CASTPDRGRNEKLFF
V: TRBV5-1; size: NA; CDR3: CASSLGSIADGYTF
V: TRBV6-5; size: NA; CDR3: CASSYSSSSGNTIYF
V: TRBV5-5; size: once; CDR3: CASSIPGQDREAFF
V: TRBV5-5; size: NA; CDR3: CASSSGQYNTGELFF
V: TRBV6-6; size: NA; CDR3: CASSQGGRGTEAFF
V: TRBV6-5; size: NA; CDR3: CASSYSLHRDGGYTF
V: TRBV19; size: NA; CDR3: CASKRSGTKNTEAFF